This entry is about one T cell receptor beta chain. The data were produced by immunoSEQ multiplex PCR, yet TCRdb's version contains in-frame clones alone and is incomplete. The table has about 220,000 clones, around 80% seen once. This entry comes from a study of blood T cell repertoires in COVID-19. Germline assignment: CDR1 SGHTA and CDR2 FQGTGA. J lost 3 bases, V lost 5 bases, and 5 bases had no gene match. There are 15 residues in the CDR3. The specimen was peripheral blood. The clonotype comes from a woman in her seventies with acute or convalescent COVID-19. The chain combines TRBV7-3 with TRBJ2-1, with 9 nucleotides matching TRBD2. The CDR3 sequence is CASSRGGAYYNEQFF. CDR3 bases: TGTGCCAGCAGCCGCGGGGGGGCCTACTACAATGAGCAGTTCTTC.